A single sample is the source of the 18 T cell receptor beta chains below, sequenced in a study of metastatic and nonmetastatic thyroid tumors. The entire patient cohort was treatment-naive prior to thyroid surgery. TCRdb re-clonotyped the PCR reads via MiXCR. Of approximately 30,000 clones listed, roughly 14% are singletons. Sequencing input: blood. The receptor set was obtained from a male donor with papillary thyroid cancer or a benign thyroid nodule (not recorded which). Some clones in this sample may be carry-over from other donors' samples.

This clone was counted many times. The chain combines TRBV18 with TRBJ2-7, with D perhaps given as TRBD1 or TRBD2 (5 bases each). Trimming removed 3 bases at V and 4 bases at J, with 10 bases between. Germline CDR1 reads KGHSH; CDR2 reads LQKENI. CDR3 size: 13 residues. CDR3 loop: CASSPRDGYEQYF. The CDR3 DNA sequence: TGTGCCAGCTCACCCCGGGACGGATACGAGCAGTACTTC. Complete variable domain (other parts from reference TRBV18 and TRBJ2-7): NAGVMQNPRHLVRRRGQEARLRCSPMKGHSHVYWYRQLPEEGLKFMVYLQKENIIDESGMPKERFSAEFPKEGPSILRIQQVVRGDSAAYFCASSPRDGYEQYFGPGTRLTVT.

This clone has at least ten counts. CDR3 loop: CASSMEGIRVSPLHF. Here the CDR3 DNA reads TGTGCCAGTAGTATGGAGGGGATAAGAGTCTCACCCCTCCACTTT. This chain uses TRBV19 with TRBJ1-6; possibly TRBD1 for D (5 bases). Germline loops: CDR1 LNHDA, CDR2 SQIVND (reference sequence). The V end lost 3 bases, the J end lost 10 bases, and 16 bases lay between the germline ends. The CDR3 covers 15 residues.

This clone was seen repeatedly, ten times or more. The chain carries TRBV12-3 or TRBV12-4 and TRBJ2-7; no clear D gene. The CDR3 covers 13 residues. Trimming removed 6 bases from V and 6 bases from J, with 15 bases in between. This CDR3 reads CASSPPTRTEQYF. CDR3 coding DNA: TGTGCCAGCAGCCCTCCCACAAGGACCGAGCAGTACTTC.

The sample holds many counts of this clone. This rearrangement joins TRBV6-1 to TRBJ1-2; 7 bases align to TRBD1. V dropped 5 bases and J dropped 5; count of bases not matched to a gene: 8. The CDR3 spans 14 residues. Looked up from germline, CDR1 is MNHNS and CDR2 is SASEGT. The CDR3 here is CASSLDRRVYGYTF. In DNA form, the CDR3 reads TGTGCCAGCAGTTTGGACAGGAGGGTATATGGCTACACCTTC.

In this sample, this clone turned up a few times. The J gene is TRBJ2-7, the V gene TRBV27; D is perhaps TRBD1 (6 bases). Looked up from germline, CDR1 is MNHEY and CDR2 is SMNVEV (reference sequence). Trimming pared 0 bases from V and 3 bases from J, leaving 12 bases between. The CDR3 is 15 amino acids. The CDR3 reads CASSLSRTVNYEQYF. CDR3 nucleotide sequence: TGTGCCAGCAGTTTATCGAGGACAGTAAACTACGAGCAGTACTTC.

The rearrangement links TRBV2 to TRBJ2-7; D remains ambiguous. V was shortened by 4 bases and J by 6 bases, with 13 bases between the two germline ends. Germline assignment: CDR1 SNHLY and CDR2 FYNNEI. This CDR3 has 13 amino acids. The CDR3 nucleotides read TGTGCCAGCAGTGTAGACCCGGACCTCGAGCAGTACGTC. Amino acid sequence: CASSVDPDLEQYV.

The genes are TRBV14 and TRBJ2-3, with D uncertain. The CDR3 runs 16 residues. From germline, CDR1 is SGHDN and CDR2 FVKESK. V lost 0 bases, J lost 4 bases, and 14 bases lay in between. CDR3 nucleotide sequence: TGTGCCAGCAGCCAAGATTCATTATTGAATTCAGATACGCAGTATTTT. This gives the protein CASSQDSLLNSDTQYF.

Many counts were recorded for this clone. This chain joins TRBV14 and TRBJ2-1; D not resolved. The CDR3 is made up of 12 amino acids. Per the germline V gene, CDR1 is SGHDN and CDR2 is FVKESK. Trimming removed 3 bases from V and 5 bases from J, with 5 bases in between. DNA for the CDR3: TGTGCCAGCAGCCAGTATAACAATGAGCAGTTCTTC. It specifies CASSQYNNEQFF.

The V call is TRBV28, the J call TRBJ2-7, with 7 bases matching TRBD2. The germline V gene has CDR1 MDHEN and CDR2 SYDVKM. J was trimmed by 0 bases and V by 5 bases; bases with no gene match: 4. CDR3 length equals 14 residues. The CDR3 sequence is CASSGRESSYEQYF. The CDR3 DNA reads TGTGCCAGCAGTGGGCGGGAGAGCTCCTACGAGCAGTACTTC. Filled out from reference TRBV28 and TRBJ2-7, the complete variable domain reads DVKVTQSSRYLVKRTGEKVFLECVQDMDHENMFWYRQDPGLGLRLIYFSYDVKMKEKGDIPEGYSVSREKKERFSLILESASTNQTSMYLCASSGRESSYEQYFGPGTRLTVT.

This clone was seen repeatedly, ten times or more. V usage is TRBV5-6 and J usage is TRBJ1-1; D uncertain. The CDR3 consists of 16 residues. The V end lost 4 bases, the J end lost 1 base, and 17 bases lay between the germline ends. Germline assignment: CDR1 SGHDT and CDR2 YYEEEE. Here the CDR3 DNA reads TGTGCCAGCAGCAGAACCCCGAAGGGCAAGAACACTGAAGCTTTCTTT. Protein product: CASSRTPKGKNTEAFF.

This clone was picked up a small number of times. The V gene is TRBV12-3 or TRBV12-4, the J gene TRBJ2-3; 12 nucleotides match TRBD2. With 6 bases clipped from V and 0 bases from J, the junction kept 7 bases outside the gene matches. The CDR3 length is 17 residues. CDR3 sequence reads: CASSRLAGAISTDTQYF. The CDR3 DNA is TGTGCCAGCAGCCGACTAGCGGGGGCTATTAGCACAGATACGCAGTATTTT.

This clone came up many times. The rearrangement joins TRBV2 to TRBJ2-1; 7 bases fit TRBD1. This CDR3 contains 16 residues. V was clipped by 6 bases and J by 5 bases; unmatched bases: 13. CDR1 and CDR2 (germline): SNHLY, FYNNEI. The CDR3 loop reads CASRPTRGGSHNEQFF. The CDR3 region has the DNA TGTGCCAGCAGGCCCACCCGAGGGGGCTCTCACAATGAGCAGTTCTTC.

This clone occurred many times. The CDR3 sequence is CATMREGGELFF. The CDR3 DNA sequence: TGTGCCACAATGCGGGAGGGAGGGGAGCTGTTTTTT. The chain uses TRBV11-2 and TRBJ2-2; 9 positions match TRBD2. The CDR3 extends over 12 amino acids. Germline V gene lookup returns CDR1 SGHAT and CDR2 FQNNGV. Trimming removed 10 bases from V and 8 bases from J; junction bases left unmatched: 5.

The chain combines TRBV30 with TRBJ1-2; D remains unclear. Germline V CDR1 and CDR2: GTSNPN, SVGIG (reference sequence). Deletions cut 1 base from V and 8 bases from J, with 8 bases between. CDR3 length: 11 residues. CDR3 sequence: CAWSGHLGYTF. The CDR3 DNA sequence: TGTGCCTGGAGTGGACATCTAGGCTACACCTTC.

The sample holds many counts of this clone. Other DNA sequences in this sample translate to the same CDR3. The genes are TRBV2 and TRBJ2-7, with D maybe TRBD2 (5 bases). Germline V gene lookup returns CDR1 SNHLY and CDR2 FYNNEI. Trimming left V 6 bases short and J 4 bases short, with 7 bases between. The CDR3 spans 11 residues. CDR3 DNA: TGTGCCAGCAGCCCGGGGTACGAGCAGTACTTC. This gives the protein CASSPGYEQYF.

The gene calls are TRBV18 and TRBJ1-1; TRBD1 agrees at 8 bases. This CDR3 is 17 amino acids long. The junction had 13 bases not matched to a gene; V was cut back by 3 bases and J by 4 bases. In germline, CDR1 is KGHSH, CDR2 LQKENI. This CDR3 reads CASSPRTRTGLGTEAFF. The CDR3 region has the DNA TGTGCCAGCTCACCCAGAACTCGGACAGGGTTGGGCACTGAAGCTTTCTTT.

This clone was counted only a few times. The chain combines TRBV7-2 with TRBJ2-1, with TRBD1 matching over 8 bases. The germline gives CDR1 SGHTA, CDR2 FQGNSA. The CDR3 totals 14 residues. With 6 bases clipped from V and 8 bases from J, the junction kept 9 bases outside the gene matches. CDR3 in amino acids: CASRVDRDVDEQFF. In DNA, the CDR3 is TGTGCCAGCAGAGTGGACAGGGATGTGGATGAGCAGTTCTTC.

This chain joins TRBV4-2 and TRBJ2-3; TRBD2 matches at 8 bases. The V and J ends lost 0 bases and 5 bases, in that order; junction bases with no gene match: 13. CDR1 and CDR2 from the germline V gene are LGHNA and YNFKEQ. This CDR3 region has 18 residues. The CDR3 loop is CASSQDPSLREARDTQYF. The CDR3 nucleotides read TGTGCCAGCAGCCAAGATCCCTCTTTGCGGGAGGCGAGAGATACGCAGTATTTT.